What follows are 3 T cell receptor beta chains derived from one specimen sequenced in a study of blood T cells in healthy people across ages. A second PCR, run for roughly 7 to 11 cycles, used a sample-barcoded 5' primer plus a J-beta primer mix. A single record per CDR3 protein comes from TCRdb applying MiXCR to the 5' RACE reads. The table includes 550,000 to 600,000 distinct CDR3 sequences, roughly a quarter detected once. Sequencing input: blood. Every receptor here comes from a woman aged 70-85 years in good health.

This clonotype was picked up a small number of times. The chain carries TRBV7-3 and TRBJ2-1, with 10 bases fitting TRBD1. Germline values: CDR1 SGHTA, CDR2 FQGTGA. This CDR3 is built from 17 residues. Trimming at V came to 5 bases and at J to 9 bases, leaving 16 bases not matched to a gene. The CDR3 loop is CASSPLSHPGQGPEQFF. In DNA form, the CDR3 reads TGTGCCAGCAGCCCATTATCCCACCCGGGACAGGGGCCTGAGCAGTTCTTC.

The sample holds a few counts of this clonotype. The chain has TRBV6-5 and TRBJ1-2; the D is unclear. Germline CDR1 MNHEY, CDR2 SVGAGI. V was clipped by 5 bases and J by 5 bases, with 12 bases between them. The length of the CDR3 is 13 residues. The CDR3 protein is CASSTDGLYGYTF. In DNA, the CDR3 is TGTGCCAGCAGTACGGACGGGCTATATGGCTACACCTTC.

In its sample, this clonotype was seen many times. This sequence joins TRBV7-2 and TRBJ2-1; 8 positions match TRBD1. Trimming removed 7 bases from V and 12 bases from J; junction bases left unmatched: 17. The germline CDR1 and CDR2 sequences are SGHTA and FQGNSA. The CDR3 is 15 amino acids. CDR3 coding DNA: TGTGCCAGCAAAATCACAGGGGGAGGTTGGGCCCTGCAGTTCTTC. Translation: CASKITGGGWALQFF.